This T cell receptor (beta chain) emerged from a study of fetal regulatory T cell absence and autoimmunity. Study conclusions and caveats: The oligoclonal enrichment was interpreted as supporting antigen-driven pancreatic autoimmunity before birth in IPEX syndrome. Broadly similar TRB gene family usage was seen in pancreas and cord blood. Oligoclonal TCR enrichment in pancreas over cord blood reached over 95-fold for some clones.

The assay was run at survey level. Generated by immunoSEQ multiplex PCR, the TCRdb table keeps only in-frame clones and is missing some. In the table there are about 50,000 clones, 70% to 85% of which are singletons. Trimming removed 3 bases from V and 2 bases from J, with 9 bases in between. This CDR3 has 14 residues. Germline V lookup: CDR1 SGHVS, CDR2 FNYEAQ. In regard to this clone: Its antigen is not known.

The sequence was collected from a newborn boy with IPEX syndrome. This chain uses TRBV7-6 with TRBJ2-3; D possibly corresponds to TRBD1 (6 bases). Sequenced sample: cord blood. The chain's CDR3 is CASSFTGPTDTQYF. The CDR3, as DNA: TGTGCCAGCAGCTTTACAGGGCCCACAGATACGCAGTATTTT.